These 9 T cell receptor beta chains originate from one sample sequenced in a study of T-cell reconstitution after alpha-beta-depleted transplantation in children. This sample's TCRbeta library carried unique molecular identifier barcodes. TCRdb reprocessed the PCR reads via MiXCR and lists one record per CDR3 protein. The sample has about 980,000 distinct CDR3 sequences; less than 30% are singletons. This specimen consisted of PBMCs, mostly from graft donor cells, obtained 360 days after TCRalphabeta/CD19-depleted stem cell transplant. These receptors were taken from a boy younger than two who had a stem cell transplant for SCID, so the T cells may come from the graft donor.

The chain combines TRBV5-1 with TRBJ2-1; D is ambiguous. This CDR3 is 15 amino acids long. Germline CDR1 reads SGHRS; CDR2 reads YFSETQ. V gave up 0 bases and J gave up 2 bases, with 9 bases separating them. CDR3 bases: TGCGCCAGCAGCTTGGTGGCCTACACCTACAATGAGCAGTTCTTC. It translates to CASSLVAYTYNEQFF.

This clonotype was counted between two and nine times. The chain carries TRBV10-3 and TRBJ2-3; 9 nucleotides agree with TRBD2. Germline trimming cut 0 bases from V and 0 bases from J; bases unmatched to any gene: 7. The V gene's germline CDR1 is ENHRY and CDR2 SYGVKD. The CDR3 length is 18 residues. The CDR3 coding sequence is TGTGCCATCAGTGAGTCGATGGTAGCGGGGGCAAGCACAGATACGCAGTATTTT. Its translation is CAISESMVAGASTDTQYF.

The chain is built from TRBV12-3 or TRBV12-4 and TRBJ2-1; a weak D match, TRBD2 (6 bases). This CDR3 contains 17 residues. The ends were cut back, 5 bases at V and 0 bases at J, with 17 bases in the middle. The CDR3 protein is CASSRLGEASSYNEQFF. In DNA, the CDR3 is TGTGCCAGCAGTCGCCTTGGGGAGGCGAGCTCCTACAATGAGCAGTTCTTC.

The chain recombines TRBV20-1 with TRBJ2-7; 9 bases agree with TRBD1. The CDR3 is 14 amino acids. V shed 5 bases, J shed 0 bases, and the junction held 5 bases outside the gene matches. CDR1 is DFQATT, CDR2 SNEGSKA, per germline (reference sequence). CDR3 protein: CSAPRDRDSYEQYF. For the CDR3, the DNA is TGCAGTGCTCCCCGGGACAGGGACTCCTACGAGCAGTACTTC.

This chain connects TRBV4-3 to TRBJ2-2, with D possibly TRBD2 on 6 matching bases. The CDR3 consists of 17 residues. V lost 3 bases and J lost 7, with 21 bases in between. Germline assignment: CDR1 LGHNA and CDR2 YSLEER. CDR3 in DNA: TGCGCCAGCAGCCAGTATCACACCGGCTTGGGGGGCGGGGAGCTGTTTTTT. Translation gives CASSQYHTGLGGGELFF.

The table lists this clonotype with many counts. This sequence joins TRBV7-6 and TRBJ2-1, with 12 bases that match TRBD2. This CDR3 spans 16 amino acids. Germline V gene sequence: CDR1 SGHVS, CDR2 FNYEAQ. With 1 base clipped from V and 7 bases from J, the junction kept 5 bases outside the gene matches. CDR3 nucleotides: TGTGCCAGCAGCTTAGTAGGTCTAGCGGGGGGGAATGAGCAGTTCTTC. Translation: CASSLVGLAGGNEQFF.

Regarding this clonotype: The junction does not match germline at one end; this may be a read error. The chain couples TRBV20-1 to TRBJ2-2, with D unclear. This CDR3 spans 17 amino acids. Germline values: CDR1 DFQATT, CDR2 SNEGSKA (reference sequence). This chain's CDR3 is CCASRSGTTMNTGELFF. CDR3 DNA sequence: TGCTGTGCTAGTAGGAGTGGAACTACGATGAACACCGGGGAGCTGTTTTTT.

This clonotype was recorded a few times. V gene TRBV5-1 combines with J gene TRBJ2-1; no firm D call. The germline V gene has CDR1 SGHRS and CDR2 YFSETQ. V was cut by 1 base and J by 0 bases, with 8 bases left in between. The CDR3 runs to 15 residues. The CDR3, as DNA: TGCGCCAGCAGCTTGAGGTCCCCCTCCTACAATGAGCAGTTCTTC. This codes for CASSLRSPSYNEQFF.

The chain is built from TRBV27 and TRBJ2-7, with 9 positions matching TRBD1. V trimming: 5 bases; J trimming: 7 bases; junction bases outside the gene matches: 9. The CDR3 loop spans 14 amino acids. Per the germline V gene, CDR1 is MNHEY and CDR2 is SMNVEV (reference sequence). CDR3 nucleotide sequence: TGTGCCAGCAGTCCCCGGGACAGGGTTCGGGAGCAGTACTTC. This sequence encodes CASSPRDRVREQYF.